One T cell receptor beta chain is described in this entry. Clones were sequenced by immunoSEQ multiplex PCR, and TCRdb holds only the in-frame ones, with some missing. The sample has roughly 70,000 clones; over 85% are singletons. This sample was included in a study of T cell changes during pregnancy in multiple sclerosis. V gave up 6 bases and J gave up 0 bases; unmatched junction bases: 7. Germline V gene data show CDR1 as WNHNN and CDR2 as SYGVQD (reference sequence). This CDR3 is built from 15 residues. The receptor comes from a female donor with multiple sclerosis, enrolled in a pregnancy study. V and J are TRBV10-1 and TRBJ1-1; the match to TRBD1 covers 7 bases. The source material was peripheral blood, sampled in the third trimester of pregnancy. CDR3 DNA: TGCGCCAGCAGACGGACAGGATCCATGAACACTGAAGCTTTCTTT. It specifies CASRRTGSMNTEAFF.